This TCR beta chain derives from a study of blood T cell repertoires in COVID-19. Profiling relied on immunoSEQ multiplex PCR, and the TCRdb table lists in-frame clones only, not all of them. The sample includes approximately 200,000 clones, 88% of them seen just once. Trimming removed 4 bases at V and 5 bases at J, with 16 bases between. In germline, CDR1 is SGDLS, CDR2 YYNGEE. The CDR3 contains 14 residues. The rearrangement uses TRBV9 and TRBJ2-7; D uncertain. This TCR came from a man aged 65 to 79 with acute or convalescent COVID-19. Input material: peripheral blood. The CDR3 here is CASSPTNSLDEQYF. In nucleotides, the CDR3 is TGTGCCAGCAGCCCTACGAATAGCCTGGACGAGCAGTACTTC.